The present TCR beta chain was sequenced within a study of Ad26.COV2.S vaccination and SARS-CoV-2 variants. General study findings and limits: Vaccinees and placebo recipients showed similar non-spike TCR breadth. Participants in the vaccine arm had higher spike-specific TCR breadth; placebo recipients had lower.

The method was immunoSEQ multiplex PCR; TCRdb's version includes in-frame clones alone and lacks a portion of them. The data contain approximately 420,000 clones, more than 75% of them singletons. Treatment meaning: roughly 20 received Ad26.COV2.S at low or high dose, single or two shots; 5 received placebo; per-sample allocation not given. Sampling happened 63 days after the first vaccine or placebo injection. CDR1 SGHRS and CDR2 YFSETQ come from the germline V gene. The CDR3 totals 16 residues. The V end lost 4 bases, the J end lost 0 bases, and 14 bases lay between the germline ends. Points on this clone: Its antigen is not known.

The receptor was isolated from a person between 18 and 59 years old who received the Ad26.COV2.S COVID-19 vaccine or a placebo. The sample here was peripheral blood, taken in a trial of Ad26.COV2.S vaccine versus placebo. The gene calls are TRBV5-1 and TRBJ1-3; no firm D call. CDR3 residues: CASSPADGYSGNTIYF. In DNA form, the CDR3 reads TGCGCCAGCAGCCCCGCGGACGGATACTCTGGAAACACCATATATTTT.